These T cell receptor beta chains were read from a single sample in a study of T cell changes during pregnancy in multiple sclerosis. Profiled with immunoSEQ multiplex PCR; TCRdb holds only in-frame clones, not every one. The sample has about 43,000 clones; 80% to 90% are singletons. Here the sequenced sample was peripheral blood, taken in the first trimester of pregnancy. All receptors derive from a female donor in good health, enrolled as a control in a pregnancy study. CDR3s include the opening cysteine and the closing phenylalanine or tryptophan.

cdr3_aa	v_call	j_call
CASTRGGTQYF	TRBV6-5	TRBJ2-5
CSVLPSTDTQYF	TRBV29-1	TRBJ2-3
CASSQGGGANYGYTF	TRBV4-3	TRBJ1-2
CASSFRLAGGETQYF	TRBV5-6	TRBJ2-5
CSVGDIRDYGYTF	TRBV29-1	TRBJ1-2
CASSLTVEAGFTTGELFF	TRBV7-3	TRBJ2-2
CASSYSGQIPYEQYF	TRBV6-5	TRBJ2-7
CASSEGAGGGINIQYF	TRBV9	TRBJ2-4
CASGASPRPGTSGRWETSTDTQYF	TRBV12-5	TRBJ2-3
CASSHRAAGNTIYF	TRBV4-2	TRBJ1-3
CASSLTAGGNYEQYF	TRBV7-3	TRBJ2-7
CASSLDRPDQPQHF	TRBV5-5	TRBJ1-5
CASSYSVDKVNTQYF	TRBV6-6	TRBJ2-3
CASSSSAGYNEQFF	TRBV7-8	TRBJ2-1
CASRWDRGRDNEQFF	TRBV27	TRBJ2-1
CASSVEGDYGYTF	TRBV9	TRBJ1-2
CASSSTGSSYEQYF	TRBV5-1	TRBJ2-7